The rows below give T cell receptor beta chains drawn from one sample of a study of blood T cell repertoires in COVID-19. Only in-frame clones appear in the TCRdb table, and some are missing; sequencing was by immunoSEQ multiplex PCR. Found here are tens of thousands of clones, over 75% of them singletons; the top ten hold 5.8%. The sample was peripheral blood. Source of these receptors: a man aged 50 or older with active COVID-19. CDR3s include the opening cysteine and the closing phenylalanine or tryptophan.

v_call	j_call	cdr3_length	cdr3_aa
TRBV4-3	TRBJ2-1	18	CASSQGYQAGGQSREQFF
TRBV9	TRBJ2-5	15	CASSVSGTSEETQYF
TRBV2	TRBJ1-5	14	CASGQANSNQPQHF
TRBV18	TRBJ1-2	16	CASSPPSGTGPYGYTF
TRBV30	TRBJ2-5	15	CAWKHGRGLGETQYF
TRBV28	TRBJ1-3	17	CASSSPAGVSSGNTIYF
TRBV4-1	TRBJ2-5	16	CASSQGSGAPGETQYF
TRBV28	TRBJ2-1	12	CASSATGFEQFF
TRBV7-9	TRBJ1-2	15	CASSNPAGENYGYTF
TRBV6-5	TRBJ1-2	12	CASSPATGAYTF
TRBV14	TRBJ2-7	15	CASSQGPGNSYEQYF
TRBV6-5	TRBJ1-5	14	CASSYQRGNQPQHF
TRBV19	TRBJ1-1	14	CASSRNTGVTEAFF
TRBV19	TRBJ1-6	15	CASRETETYNSPLHF
TRBV5-5	TRBJ2-7	16	CASSSGLAGGYYEQYF
TRBV11-2	TRBJ1-2	15	CASSSLRRDSYGYTF
TRBV29-1	TRBJ1-2	10	CSVEEAGLTF
TRBV6-5	TRBJ2-5	14	CASSYGGYEETQYF